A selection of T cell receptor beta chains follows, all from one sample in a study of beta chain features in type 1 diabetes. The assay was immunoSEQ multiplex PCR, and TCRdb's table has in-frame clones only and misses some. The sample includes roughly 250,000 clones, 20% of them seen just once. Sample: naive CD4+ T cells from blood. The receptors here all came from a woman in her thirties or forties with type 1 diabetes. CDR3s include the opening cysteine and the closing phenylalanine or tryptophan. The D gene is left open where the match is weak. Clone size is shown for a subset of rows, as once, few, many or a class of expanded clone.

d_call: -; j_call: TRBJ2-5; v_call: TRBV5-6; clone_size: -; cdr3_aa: CASSLRGRGAQETQYF; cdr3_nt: TGTGCCAGCAGCTTAAGGGGGAGGGGAGCACAAGAGACCCAGTACTTC
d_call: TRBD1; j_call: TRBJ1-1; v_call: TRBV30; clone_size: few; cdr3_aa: CASATGDTEAFF; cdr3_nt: TGTGCCTCTGCGACAGGGGACACTGAAGCTTTCTTT
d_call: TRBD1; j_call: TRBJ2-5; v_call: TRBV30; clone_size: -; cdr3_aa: CAWTPGQPGETQYF; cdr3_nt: TGTGCCTGGACCCCGGGACAGCCCGGAGAGACCCAGTACTTC
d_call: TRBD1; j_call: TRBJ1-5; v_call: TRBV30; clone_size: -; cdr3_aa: CAWSPGQGVGQPQHF; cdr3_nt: TGTGCCTGGAGCCCGGGACAGGGGGTTGGACAGCCCCAGCATTTT
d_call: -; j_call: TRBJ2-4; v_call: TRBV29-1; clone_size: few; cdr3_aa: CSVETSALNIQYF; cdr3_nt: TGCAGCGTTGAGACCAGCGCCTTAAACATTCAGTACTTC
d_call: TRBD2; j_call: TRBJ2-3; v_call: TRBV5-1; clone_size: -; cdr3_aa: CASSLRASGSTDTQYF; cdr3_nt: TGCGCCAGCAGCTTACGGGCTAGCGGGAGCACAGATACGCAGTATTTT
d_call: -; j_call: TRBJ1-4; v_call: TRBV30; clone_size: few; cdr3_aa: CAWGSGLFVELFF; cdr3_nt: TGTGCCTGGGGGTCAGGACTCTTCGTGGAACTGTTTTTT
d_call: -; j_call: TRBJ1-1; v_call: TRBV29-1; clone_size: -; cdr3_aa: CSVGAGTEAFF; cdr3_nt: TGCAGCGTTGGGGCGGGGACTGAAGCTTTCTTT
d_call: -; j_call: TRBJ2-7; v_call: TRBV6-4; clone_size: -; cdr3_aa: CASSALAGYEQYF; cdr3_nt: TGTGCCAGCAGTGCACTAGCTGGGTACGAGCAGTACTTC
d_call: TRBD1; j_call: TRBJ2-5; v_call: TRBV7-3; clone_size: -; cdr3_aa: CASSRGQGEVETQYF; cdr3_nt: TGTGCCAGCAGTCGAGGACAGGGAGAGGTAGAGACCCAGTACTTC
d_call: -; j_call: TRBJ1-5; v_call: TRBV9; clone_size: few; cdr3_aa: CASSVAEGRNQPQHF; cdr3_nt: TGTGCCAGCAGCGTGGCGGAGGGCCGCAATCAGCCCCAGCATTTT
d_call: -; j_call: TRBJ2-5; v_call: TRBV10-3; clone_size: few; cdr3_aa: CAISGEEETQYF; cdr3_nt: TGTGCCATCAGCGGGGAGGAAGAGACCCAGTACTTC
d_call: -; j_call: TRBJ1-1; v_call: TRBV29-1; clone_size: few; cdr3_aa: CSVRTLLNTEAFF; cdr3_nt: TGCAGCGTTAGGACACTCCTGAACACTGAAGCTTTCTTT
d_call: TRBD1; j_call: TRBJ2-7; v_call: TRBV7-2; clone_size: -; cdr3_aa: CASSLEGTVPYEQYF; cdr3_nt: TGTGCCAGCAGCTTAGAAGGGACAGTTCCCTACGAGCAGTACTTC
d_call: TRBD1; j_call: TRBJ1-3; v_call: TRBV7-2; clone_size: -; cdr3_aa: CASSSDRGNTIYF; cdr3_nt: TGTGCCAGCAGCTCGGACAGGGGCAACACCATATATTTT
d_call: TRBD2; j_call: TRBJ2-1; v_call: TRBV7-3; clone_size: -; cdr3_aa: CASSLSPVSGSGNEQFF; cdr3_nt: TGTGCCAGCAGCTTAAGCCCAGTGAGCGGGAGTGGTAATGAGCAGTTCTTC
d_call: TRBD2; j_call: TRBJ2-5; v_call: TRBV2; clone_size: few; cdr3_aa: CASSEGGLIGRETQYF; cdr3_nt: TGTGCCAGCAGTGAAGGAGGCCTTATCGGGAGGGAGACCCAGTACTTC
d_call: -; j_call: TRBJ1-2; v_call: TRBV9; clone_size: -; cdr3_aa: CASSVGRAANYGYTF; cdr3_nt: TGTGCCAGCAGCGTAGGGCGGGCGGCGAACTATGGCTACACCTTC
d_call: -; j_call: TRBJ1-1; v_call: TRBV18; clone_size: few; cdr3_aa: CASSPNRATTEAFF; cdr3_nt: TGTGCCAGCTCCCCCAACAGGGCCACCACTGAAGCTTTCTTT
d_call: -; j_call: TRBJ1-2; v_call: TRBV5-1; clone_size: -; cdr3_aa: CASSLSPGRNGYTF; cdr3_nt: TGCGCCAGCAGCTTGTCCCCAGGGCGGAATGGCTACACCTTC
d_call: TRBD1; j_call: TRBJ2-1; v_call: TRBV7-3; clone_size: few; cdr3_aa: CASSRDRGANEQFF; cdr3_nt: TGTGCCAGCAGCCGGGACAGGGGGGCCAATGAGCAGTTCTTC
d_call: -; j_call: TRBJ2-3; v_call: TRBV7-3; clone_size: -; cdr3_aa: CASSVTGKDTQYF; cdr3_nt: TGTGCCAGCAGCGTTACAGGGAAAGATACGCAGTATTTT
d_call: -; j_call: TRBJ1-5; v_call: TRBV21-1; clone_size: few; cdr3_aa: CASSKRTGGQGINQPQHF; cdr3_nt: TGTGCCAGCAGCAAAAGGACCGGGGGACAGGGAATCAATCAGCCCCAGCATTTT
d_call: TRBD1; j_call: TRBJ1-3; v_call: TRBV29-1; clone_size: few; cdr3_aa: CSVRDRGLGGNTIYF; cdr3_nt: TGCAGCGTGAGGGACAGGGGGCTAGGTGGAAACACCATATATTTT
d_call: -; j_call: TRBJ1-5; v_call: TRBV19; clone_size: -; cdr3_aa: CASSFLPRQRLVGPQHF; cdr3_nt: TGTGCCAGTAGTTTCCTCCCGCGACAGCGACTTGTAGGGCCCCAGCATTTT
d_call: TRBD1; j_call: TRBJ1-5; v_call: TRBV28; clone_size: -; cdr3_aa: CASSARQGGNQPQHF; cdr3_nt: TGTGCCAGCAGTGCGAGACAGGGAGGCAATCAGCCCCAGCATTTT
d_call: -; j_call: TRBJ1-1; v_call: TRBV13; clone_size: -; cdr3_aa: CASSSIQGNKAFF; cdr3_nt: TGTGCCAGCAGCTCAATCCAGGGTAATAAAGCTTTCTTT
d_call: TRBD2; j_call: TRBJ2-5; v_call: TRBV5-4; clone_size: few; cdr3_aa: CASSLRTSGRETQYF; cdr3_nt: TGTGCCAGCAGCTTGAGGACTAGCGGGAGAGAGACCCAGTACTTC
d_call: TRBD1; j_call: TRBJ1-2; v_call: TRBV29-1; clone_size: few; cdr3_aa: CSAMTGDPLLYGYTF; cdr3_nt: TGCAGCGCTATGACAGGGGATCCGCTCCTCTATGGCTACACCTTC
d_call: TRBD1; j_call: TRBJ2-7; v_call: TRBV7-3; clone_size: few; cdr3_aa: CASSFGTGTEEQYF; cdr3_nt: TGTGCCAGCAGCTTCGGGACAGGGACTGAAGAGCAGTACTTC
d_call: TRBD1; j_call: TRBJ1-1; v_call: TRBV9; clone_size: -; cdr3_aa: CASSVSGQGRSGTEAFF; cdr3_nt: TGTGCCAGCAGCGTAAGTGGACAGGGACGAAGCGGCACTGAAGCTTTCTTT
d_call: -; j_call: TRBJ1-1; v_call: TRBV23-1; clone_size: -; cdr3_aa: CASMNFSGMNTEAFF; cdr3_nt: TGCGCCAGCATGAACTTCAGCGGCATGAACACTGAAGCTTTCTTT
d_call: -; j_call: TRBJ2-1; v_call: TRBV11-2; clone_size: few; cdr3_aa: CASSLIRALDEQFF; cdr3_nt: TGTGCCAGCAGCTTAATCAGGGCCCTGGATGAGCAGTTCTTC
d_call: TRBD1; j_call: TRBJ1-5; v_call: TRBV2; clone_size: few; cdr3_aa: CASSGQEGNSNQPQHF; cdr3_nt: TGTGCCAGCAGCGGACAGGAGGGGAATAGCAATCAGCCCCAGCATTTT
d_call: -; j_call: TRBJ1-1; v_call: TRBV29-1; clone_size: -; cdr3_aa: CSVADDLNTEAFF; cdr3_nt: TGCAGCGTGGCGGATGACTTGAACACTGAAGCTTTCTTT
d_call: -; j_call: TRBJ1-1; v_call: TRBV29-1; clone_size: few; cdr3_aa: CSPKRGPNTEAFF; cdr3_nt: TGCAGCCCTAAGCGGGGGCCGAACACTGAAGCTTTCTTT
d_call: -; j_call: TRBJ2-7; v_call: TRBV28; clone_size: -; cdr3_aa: CAYRAQSSYEQYF; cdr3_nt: TGTGCCTACAGGGCCCAGAGCTCCTACGAGCAGTACTTC
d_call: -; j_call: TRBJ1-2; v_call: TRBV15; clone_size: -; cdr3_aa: CATSRNEGGYTF; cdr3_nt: TGTGCCACCAGCAGGAACGAGGGTGGCTACACCTTC
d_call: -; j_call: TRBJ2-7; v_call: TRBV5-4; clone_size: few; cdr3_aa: CASNFRDTTYEQYF; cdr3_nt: TGTGCCAGCAACTTCCGGGACACGACCTACGAGCAGTACTTC
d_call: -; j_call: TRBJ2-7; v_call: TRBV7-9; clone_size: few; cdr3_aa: CASAYGSYEQYF; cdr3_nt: TGTGCCAGCGCTTACGGTTCCTACGAGCAGTACTTC
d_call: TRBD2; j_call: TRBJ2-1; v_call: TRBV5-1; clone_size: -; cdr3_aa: CASSPGGGDNEQFF; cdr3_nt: TGCGCCAGCAGTCCCGGGGGGGGTGACAATGAGCAGTTCTTC
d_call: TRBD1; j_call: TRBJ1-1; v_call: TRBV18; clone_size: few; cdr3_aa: CASSLGTVETEAFF; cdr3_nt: TGTGCCAGCTCACTAGGGACAGTGGAGACTGAAGCTTTCTTT
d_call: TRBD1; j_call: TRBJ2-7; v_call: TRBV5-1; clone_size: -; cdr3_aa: CASSVGQGSYEQYF; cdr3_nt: TGCGCCAGCAGCGTGGGACAGGGGTCCTACGAGCAGTACTTC
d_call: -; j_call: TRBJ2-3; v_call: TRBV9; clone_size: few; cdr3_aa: CASSVGATTDTQYF; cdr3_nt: TGTGCCAGCAGCGTAGGGGCCACCACAGATACGCAGTATTTT
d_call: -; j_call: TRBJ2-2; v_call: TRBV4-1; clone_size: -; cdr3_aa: CASSPRTWGTGELFF; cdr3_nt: TGCGCCAGCAGCCCCCGGACATGGGGCACCGGGGAGCTGTTTTTT